The present TCR beta chain was sequenced within a study of blood T cell repertoires in COVID-19 (dated by TCRdb to 2020 to 2022). Regarding the research as a whole: The collaborator samples originated in the United States, Italy and Spain and spanned the acute and convalescent phases of COVID-19. Samples were obtained from the ongoing ImmuneRACE study (first 160 participants) and from 1,254 subjects provided by 6 global collaborators. The prospective study material was composed of cDNA or gDNA derived from T cells, B-cell-depleted T cells, or PBMCs. Nearly every sample came with metadata listing a de-identified subject ID, COVID-19 status, age in years and sex. A freely available public database, intended as a resource for researchers studying the immune response to SARS-CoV-2, is where the repertoires were released. Where available, HLA class I and class II types were obtained from metadata supplied by the sample provider rather than from assay-based typing. Deeply sampled blood TCRbeta repertoires from subjects exposed to, actively infected with, or recovered from COVID-19 were included in the dataset.

From cysteine to phenylalanine, the CDR3 is 15 amino acids long. Of all the DNA, just the CDR3 is kept, 45 bases in frame from base 1. CDR1 and CDR2, per the germline V gene (reference sequence), are LGHDT and YNNKEL. V sheds 1 base and J sheds 7 bases, leaving 17 bases between their ends. In Seattle, one collaborating source enrolled patients while the infection was active and tracked those patients longitudinally over the course of disease. Whole blood was collected in K2EDTA tubes by collaborating institutions according to the institutions' own protocols. For TCRbeta analysis, collaborator samples were shipped as frozen whole blood, as isolated PBMCs, or as DNA extracted from either sample type. Results and caveats for the whole study, not just this receptor: Clinical and demographic metadata were provided uncurated, with the amount varying by source and participant.

About this clone: Its antigen target is currently unknown. Base quality data are lacking; no much larger clone is found one base away.

TCRbeta CDR3 regions were amplified from genomic DNA by means of the immunoSEQ Assay, a bias-controlled multiplex PCR. The study's processing was this. Within the assay, amplification of reference gene primers was used to estimate how many nucleated cells each sample contained. Sequence reads were collapsed and filtered to measure the absolute abundance of every unique TCRbeta CDR3 rearrangement. For each sample, productive Simpson clonality was calculated as the square root of Simpson's diversity index across productive rearrangements. Drawn from immuneACCESS, this table holds only the in-frame rearrangements with V and J called that TCRdb kept. Clones are partly lost; checked studies trace under half to an unresolved V gene and leave the rest unexplained. V and J calls and clone size are given by that table; D and trimming were obtained from the DNA. The sample yields 250,000 to 400,000 clones; 90% were counted once. Clones ranked in the top ten supply approximately 2.9% of the sample.

The specimen sequenced was peripheral blood. The receptor comes from a woman younger than 45 with COVID-19, enrolled during active disease. Here the chain combines TRBV3-1 (or the pseudogene TRBV3-2) and TRBJ2-7; the D gene cannot be named for sure. CDR3 reads: CASSQVYPPSREQYF. The DNA reads as follows: TGTGCCAGCAGCCAAGTTTACCCCCCGTCGAGGGAGCAGTACTTC.